This TCR beta chain comes out of a study of blood T cells in healthy people across ages. Findings and limits, study-wide: Diversity was estimated from one million T cells, and these estimates were considered underestimates. Relative to aged donors, long-lived donors carried more naive CD4+ cells and displayed higher diversity.

The authors ran a second PCR of roughly 7 to 11 cycles using a sample-barcoded 5' primer and a J-beta primer mix. TCRdb itself ran the 5' RACE reads through MiXCR, one entry per CDR3 protein. The sample lists approximately 350,000 distinct CDR3 sequences, roughly half occurring once. This CDR3 region has 17 residues. The V and J ends lost 4 bases and 0 bases, in that order; junction bases with no gene match: 9. Germline V CDR1 and CDR2: SGHAT, FQNNGV. As to this clonotype: Its antigen is still unknown.

Caucasian, healthy and from Russia, the donors were aged between about 6 and 90. Extraction yielded at least 5 micrograms of total RNA per sample. The material sequenced was blood. This clonotype originated in a man aged 55 to 70 in good health. The chain carries TRBV11-2 and TRBJ2-7, with 10 bases fitting TRBD2. The DNA for the CDR3 is TGTGCCAGCAGCTATGGGACTAGCGAGGTAAGCTCCTACGAGCAGTACTTC. It specifies CASSYGTSEVSSYEQYF.